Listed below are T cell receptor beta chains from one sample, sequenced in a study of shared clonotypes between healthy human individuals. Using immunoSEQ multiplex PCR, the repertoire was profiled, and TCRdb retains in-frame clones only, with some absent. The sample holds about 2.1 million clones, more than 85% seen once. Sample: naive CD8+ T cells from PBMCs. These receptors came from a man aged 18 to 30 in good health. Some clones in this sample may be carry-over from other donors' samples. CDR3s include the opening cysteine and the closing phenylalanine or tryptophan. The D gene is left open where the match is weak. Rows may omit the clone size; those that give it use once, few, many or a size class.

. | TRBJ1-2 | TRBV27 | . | CASSSGDGYTF | TGTGCCAGCAGTTCCGGGGATGGCTACACCTTC
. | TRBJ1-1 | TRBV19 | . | CASRYHRDEAFF | TGTGCCAGTAGATATCACAGGGACGAAGCTTTCTTT
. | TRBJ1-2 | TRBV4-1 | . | CASSQGPGANYGYTF | TGCGCCAGCAGCCAAGGGCCAGGGGCCAACTATGGCTACACCTTC
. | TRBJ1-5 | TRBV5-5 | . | CASSLQNNQPQHF | TGTGCCAGCAGCTTGCAGAACAATCAGCCCCAGCATTTT
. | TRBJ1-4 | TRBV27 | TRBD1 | CASTNRGPANEKLFF | TGTGCCAGCACCAACAGGGGGCCGGCTAATGAAAAACTGTTTTTT
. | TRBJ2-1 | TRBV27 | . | CASSIKKRISYNEQFF | TGTGCCAGCAGTATAAAGAAGAGGATCTCCTACAATGAGCAGTTCTTC
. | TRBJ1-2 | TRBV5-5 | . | CASSLSGPGSNYGYTF | TGTGCCAGCAGCTTGTCTGGGCCGGGATCTAACTATGGCTACACCTTC
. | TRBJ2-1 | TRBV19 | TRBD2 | CASSPRSGLALNEQFF | TGTGCCAGTAGTCCCCGTTCGGGACTAGCCCTCAATGAGCAGTTCTTC
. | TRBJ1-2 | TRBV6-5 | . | CASSYTGSGGYTF | TGTGCCAGCAGTTACACCGGGTCAGGAGGCTACACCTTC
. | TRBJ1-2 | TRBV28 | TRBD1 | CASSPRDRGFNYGYTF | TGTGCCAGCAGCCCCCGGGACAGGGGGTTTAACTATGGCTACACCTTC
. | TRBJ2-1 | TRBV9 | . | CASSVEVNEQFF | TGTGCCAGCAGCGTAGAAGTGAATGAGCAGTTCTTC
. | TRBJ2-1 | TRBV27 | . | CASTPSGVGEQFF | TGTGCCAGCACCCCATCGGGGGTAGGTGAGCAGTTCTTC
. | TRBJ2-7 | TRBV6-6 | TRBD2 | CATLRGAYEQYF | TGTGCCACCCTCCGGGGGGCCTACGAGCAGTACTTC
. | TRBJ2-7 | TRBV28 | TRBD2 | CASSPRAGGYEQYF | TGTGCCAGCAGCCCTAGAGCGGGAGGCTACGAGCAGTACTTC
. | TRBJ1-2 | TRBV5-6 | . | CASSLGGLGYTF | TGTGCCAGCAGCCTCGGGGGGCTGGGCTACACCTTC
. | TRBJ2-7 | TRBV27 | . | CASSLSVTAFSYEQYF | TGTGCCAGCAGCCTGAGCGTTACAGCTTTCTCCTACGAGCAGTACTTC
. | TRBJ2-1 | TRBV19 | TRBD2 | CASSPLAGVHNEQFF | TGTGCCAGTAGTCCTCTAGCGGGAGTCCACAATGAGCAGTTCTTC
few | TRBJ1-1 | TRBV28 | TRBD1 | CAGRGTGVPEAFF | TGTGCCGGGCGAGGGACAGGGGTCCCTGAAGCTTTCTTT
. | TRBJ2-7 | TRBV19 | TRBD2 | CASSIDREGPYEQYF | TGTGCCAGTAGTATAGATCGGGAGGGCCCCTACGAGCAGTACTTC
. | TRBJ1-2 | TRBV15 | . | CATRGAGDYGYTF | TGTGCCACCAGAGGGGCAGGCGACTATGGCTACACCTTC
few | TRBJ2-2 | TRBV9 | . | CASSVGWRTNTGELFF | TGTGCCAGCAGCGTAGGCTGGCGGACGAACACCGGGGAGCTGTTTTTT
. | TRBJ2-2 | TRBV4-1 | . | CASSTRSGRLFF | TGCGCCAGCAGCACCCGCTCCGGGAGGCTGTTTTTT
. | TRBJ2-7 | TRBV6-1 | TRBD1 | CASSEFGTGGRYEQYF | TGTGCCAGCAGTGAATTTGGGACAGGGGGTCGATACGAGCAGTACTTC
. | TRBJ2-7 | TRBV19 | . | CASSIDPGQSYEQYF | TGTGCCAGTAGTATAGATCCCGGGCAGTCCTACGAGCAGTACTTC
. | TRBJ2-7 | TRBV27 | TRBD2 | CASSLAGLAGGEQYF | TGTGCCAGCAGTTTAGCGGGACTAGCGGGAGGCGAGCAGTACTTC
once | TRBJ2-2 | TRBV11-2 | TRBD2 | CASSLTSGRDGELFF | TGTGCCAGCAGCTTGACTAGCGGGAGGGACGGGGAGCTGTTTTTT
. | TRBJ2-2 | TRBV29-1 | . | CSVLDRNTGELFF | TGCAGCGTCCTGGACAGGAACACCGGGGAGCTGTTTTTT
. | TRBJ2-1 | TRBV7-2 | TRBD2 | CASNRGLAGGTPYNEQFF | TGTGCCAGCAACCGGGGGCTAGCGGGAGGGACACCCTACAATGAGCAGTTCTTC
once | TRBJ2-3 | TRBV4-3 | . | CASSQGGRGVSTDTQYF | TGCGCCAGCAGCCAAGGGGGTCGCGGGGTTAGCACAGATACGCAGTATTTT
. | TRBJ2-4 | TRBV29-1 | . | CSAKQDYPGGVQYF | TGCAGCGCTAAACAGGACTACCCAGGAGGGGTTCAGTACTTC
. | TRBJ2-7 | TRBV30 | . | CALTSEGYEQYF | TGTGCCTTGACTAGTGAAGGGTACGAGCAGTACTTC
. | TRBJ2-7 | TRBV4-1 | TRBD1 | CASSQLPGQGAYEQYF | TGCGCCAGCAGCCAACTCCCGGGACAGGGCGCCTACGAGCAGTACTTC
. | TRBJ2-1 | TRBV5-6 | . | CASSTGRPQFF | TGTGCCAGCAGCACGGGTCGACCGCAGTTCTTC
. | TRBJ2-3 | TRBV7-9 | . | CASSLIYRERADTQYF | TGTGCCAGCAGCTTAATCTATCGGGAAAGGGCAGATACGCAGTATTTT
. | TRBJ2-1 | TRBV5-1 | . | CASSFRGGSYNEQFF | TGCGCCAGCAGCTTCCGCGGCGGGTCCTACAATGAGCAGTTCTTC
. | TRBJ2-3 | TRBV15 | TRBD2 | CATSASGTDTQYF | TGTGCCACCAGCGCTAGCGGGACAGATACGCAGTATTTT
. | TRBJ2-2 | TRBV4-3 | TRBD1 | CASSQAQGLVTGELFF | TGCGCCAGCAGCCAAGCACAGGGGTTGGTCACCGGGGAGCTGTTTTTT
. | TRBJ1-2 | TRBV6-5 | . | CASSYSADPDGYTF | TGTGCCAGCAGTTACTCGGCGGACCCGGATGGCTACACCTTC
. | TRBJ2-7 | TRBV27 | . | CASSPTRGTYEQYF | TGTGCCAGCAGTCCTACGAGGGGGACCTACGAGCAGTACTTC
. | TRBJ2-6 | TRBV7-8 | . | CASSPRLGALLGANVLTF | TGTGCCAGCAGCCCAAGATTGGGGGCCCTGCTGGGGGCCAACGTCCTGACTTTC
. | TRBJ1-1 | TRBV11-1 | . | CASSLAGELNTEAFF | TGTGCCAGCAGCTTAGCAGGGGAGTTGAACACTGAAGCTTTCTTT
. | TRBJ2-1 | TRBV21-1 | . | CASSKEQAGHNEQFF | TGTGCCAGCAGCAAAGAACAGGCAGGGCACAATGAGCAGTTCTTC
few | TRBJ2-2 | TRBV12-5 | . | CASGLVSSLGTGELFF | TGTGCTAGTGGTTTGGTTTCTAGTTTGGGGACCGGGGAGCTGTTTTTT
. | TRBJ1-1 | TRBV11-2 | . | CASSHGANTEAFF | TGTGCCAGCAGCCACGGGGCCAACACTGAAGCTTTCTTT
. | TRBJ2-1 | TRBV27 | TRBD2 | CASSLTSGTYEQFF | TGTGCCAGCAGTTTGACTAGCGGGACCTATGAGCAGTTCTTC
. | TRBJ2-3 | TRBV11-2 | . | CASSPNWGGGGSTDTQYF | TGTGCCAGCAGCCCTAATTGGGGGGGCGGGGGTAGCACAGATACGCAGTATTTT
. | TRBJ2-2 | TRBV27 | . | CASRGRGSGELFF | TGTGCCAGCAGAGGACGTGGTAGCGGGGAGCTGTTTTTT
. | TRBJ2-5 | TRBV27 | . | CASSLVRSQETQYF | TGTGCCAGCAGTTTAGTCAGGTCACAAGAGACCCAGTACTTC
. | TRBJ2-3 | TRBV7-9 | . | CASSLGGFADTQYF | TGTGCCAGCAGCTTAGGCGGCTTCGCAGATACGCAGTATTTT
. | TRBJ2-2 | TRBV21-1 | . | CASSVGRVRTGELFF | TGTGCCAGCAGCGTCGGTCGGGTTCGCACCGGGGAGCTGTTTTTT
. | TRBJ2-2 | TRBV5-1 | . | CASDSGKNTGELFF | TGCGCCAGCGACAGCGGAAAGAACACCGGGGAGCTGTTTTTT
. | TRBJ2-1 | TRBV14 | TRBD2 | CASSQEVSGKNEQFF | TGTGCCAGCAGCCAAGAGGTTAGCGGGAAGAATGAGCAGTTCTTC
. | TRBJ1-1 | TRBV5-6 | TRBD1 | CASSPPPPGQGLSRTEAFF | TGTGCCAGCAGCCCTCCCCCTCCGGGACAGGGGCTAAGTAGGACTGAAGCTTTCTTT
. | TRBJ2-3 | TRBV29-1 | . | CSVLAQGINTQYF | TGCAGCGTCCTTGCACAGGGAATCAATACGCAGTATTTT
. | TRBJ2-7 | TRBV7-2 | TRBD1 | CASSLAGTVSYEQYF | TGTGCCAGCAGCTTAGCCGGGACAGTATCCTACGAGCAGTACTTC
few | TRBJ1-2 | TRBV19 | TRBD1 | CASSARTGGGYSYTF | TGTGCCAGTAGTGCCCGGACAGGGGGCGGCTATAGCTACACCTTC
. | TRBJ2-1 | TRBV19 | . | CASSILPGDEQFF | TGTGCCAGTAGTATTTTGCCTGGCGATGAGCAGTTCTTC
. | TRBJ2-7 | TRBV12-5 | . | CASGLSPDEQYF | TGTGCTAGTGGTTTGAGTCCGGACGAGCAGTACTTC
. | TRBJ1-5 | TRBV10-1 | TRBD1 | CASREDRQHQPQHF | TGCGCCAGCAGGGAGGACAGGCAACATCAGCCCCAGCATTTT